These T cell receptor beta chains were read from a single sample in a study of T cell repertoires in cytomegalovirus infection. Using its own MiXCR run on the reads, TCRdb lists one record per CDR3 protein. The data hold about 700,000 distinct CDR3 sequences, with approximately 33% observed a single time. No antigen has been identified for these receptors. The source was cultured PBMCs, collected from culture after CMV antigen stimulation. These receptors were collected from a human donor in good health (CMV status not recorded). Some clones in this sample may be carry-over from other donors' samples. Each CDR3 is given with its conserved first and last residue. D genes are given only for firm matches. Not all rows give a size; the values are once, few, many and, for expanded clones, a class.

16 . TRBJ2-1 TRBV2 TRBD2 CASSDRGGGPYNEQFF TGTGCCAGCAGTGATAGGGGCGGGGGGCCCTACAATGAGCAGTTCTTC
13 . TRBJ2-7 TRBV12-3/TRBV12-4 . CASSLGRHREQYF TGTGCCAGCAGCCTGGGTCGTCACCGCGAGCAGTACTTC
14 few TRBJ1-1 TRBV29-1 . CSATGARWVTEAFF TGCAGCGCCACGGGGGCGCGATGGGTCACTGAAGCTTTCTTT
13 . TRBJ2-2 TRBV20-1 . CSAREGSAGELFF TGCAGTGCTAGAGAAGGCAGTGCCGGGGAGCTGTTTTTT
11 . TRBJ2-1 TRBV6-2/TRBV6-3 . CASSYAGEQFF TGTGCCAGCAGTTACGCGGGTGAGCAGTTCTTC
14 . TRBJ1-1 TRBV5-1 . CASSLAFGFAEAFF TGCGCCAGCAGCTTGGCTTTCGGGTTCGCTGAAGCTTTCTTT
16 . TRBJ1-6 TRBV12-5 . CASGSPGTLSNSPLHF TGTGCTAGTGGTTCGCCCGGGACTCTCAGTAATTCACCCCTCCACTTT
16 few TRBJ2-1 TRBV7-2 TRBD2 CASSSAGGSSYNEQFF TGTGCCAGCAGCTCAGCGGGGGGGAGCTCCTACAATGAGCAGTTCTTC
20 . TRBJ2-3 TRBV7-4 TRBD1 CASSYRDRKYLWRDPDTQYF TGTGCCAGCAGTTACCGGGACAGGAAATATCTTTGGCGGGATCCAGATACGCAGTATTTT
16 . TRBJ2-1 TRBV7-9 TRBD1 CASSPQLGQGSNEQFF TGTGCCAGCAGCCCGCAACTAGGACAGGGCTCCAATGAGCAGTTCTTC
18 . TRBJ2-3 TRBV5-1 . CASSLESGPVGGSDTQYF TGCGCCAGCAGCTTGGAATCGGGGCCTGTAGGCGGTTCAGATACGCAGTATTTT
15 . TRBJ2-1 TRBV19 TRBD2 CATSLLAGGRNEQFF TGTGCCACCTCACTGCTGGCGGGGGGGAGAAATGAGCAGTTCTTC
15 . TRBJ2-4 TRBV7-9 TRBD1 CASSIRRQGDGIQYF TGTGCCAGCAGCATCCGACGACAGGGTGATGGAATTCAGTACTTC
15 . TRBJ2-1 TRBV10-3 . CAISAGEGESNEQFF TGTGCCATCAGTGCAGGGGAGGGAGAGTCCAATGAGCAGTTCTTC
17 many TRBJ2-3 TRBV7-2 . CASSSFVTGTSTDTQYF TGTGCCAGCAGCTCTTTCGTAACGGGAACTAGCACAGATACGCAGTATTTT
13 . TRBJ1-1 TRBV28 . CASRAGTYTEAFF TGTGCCAGCAGGGCCGGGACGTACACTGAAGCTTTCTTT
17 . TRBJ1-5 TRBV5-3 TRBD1 CASSRRGQEGHNQPQHF TGTGCCAGCAGCCGTCGGGGACAGGAAGGCCACAATCAGCCCCAGCATTTT
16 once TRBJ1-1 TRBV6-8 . CASSGGGWQWNTEAFF TGTGCCAGCAGCGGCGGTGGGTGGCAGTGGAACACTGAAGCTTTCTTT
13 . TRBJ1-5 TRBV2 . CASRAEVNQPQHF TGTGCCAGCAGGGCAGAGGTAAATCAGCCCCAGCATTTT
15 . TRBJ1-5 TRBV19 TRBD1 CASNSGQQGNQPQHF TGTGCCAGTAACTCGGGACAGCAAGGAAACCAGCCCCAGCATTTT
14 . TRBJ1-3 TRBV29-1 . CSTSGLLSGNTIYF TGCAGCACGTCAGGGTTGCTCTCTGGAAACACCATATATTTT
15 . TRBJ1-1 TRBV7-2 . CASSLVGQMNTEAFF TGTGCCAGCAGCTTAGTCGGACAGATGAACACTGAAGCTTTCTTT
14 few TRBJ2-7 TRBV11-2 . CASSATIGGYEQYF TGTGCCAGCAGCGCCACCATAGGGGGCTACGAGCAGTACTTC
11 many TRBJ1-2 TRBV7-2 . CASSSSDSYTF TGTGCCAGCAGCTCTTCGGACTCCTACACCTTC
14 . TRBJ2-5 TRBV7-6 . CASSLTGGRETQYF TGTGCCAGCAGCTTAACCGGGGGTCGGGAGACCCAGTACTTC
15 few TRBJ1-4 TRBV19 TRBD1 CASSPGTGSNEKLFF TGTGCCAGTAGTCCCGGGACAGGGTCTAATGAAAAACTGTTTTTT
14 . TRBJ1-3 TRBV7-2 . CASSLDGGRNTIYF TGTGCCAGCAGCTTGGACGGAGGGAGAAACACCATATATTTT
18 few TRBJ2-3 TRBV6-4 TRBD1 CASRRTSAGQGISDTQYF TGTGCCAGCCGCAGGACGTCGGCAGGACAGGGGATTTCAGATACGCAGTATTTT
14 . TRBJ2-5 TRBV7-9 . CASSLDGQGETQYF TGTGCCAGCAGCTTAGATGGTCAGGGCGAGACCCAGTACTTC
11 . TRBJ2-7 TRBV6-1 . CASFHGEVQYF TGTGCCAGCTTTCATGGGGAGGTGCAGTACTTC
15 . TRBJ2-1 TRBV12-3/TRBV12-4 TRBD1 CASSPSGQFVHEQFF TGTGCCAGCAGCCCATCGGGACAGTTTGTGCATGAGCAGTTCTTC
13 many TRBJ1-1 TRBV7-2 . CASSPSVNLEAFF TGTGCCAGCAGCCCCTCGGTTAACCTTGAAGCTTTCTTT
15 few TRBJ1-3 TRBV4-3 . CASSRNGDSGNTIYF TGCGCCAGCAGCCGGAACGGAGACTCTGGAAACACCATATATTTT
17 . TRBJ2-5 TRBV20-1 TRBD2 CSARGLAGGGWRETQYF TGCAGTGCTAGAGGACTAGCGGGAGGCGGGTGGCGAGAGACCCAGTACTTC
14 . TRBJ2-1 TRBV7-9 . CASSLAPLENEQFF TGTGCCAGCAGCTTAGCGCCCCTTGAGAATGAGCAGTTCTTC
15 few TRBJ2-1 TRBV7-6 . CASSLRAGDKDEQFF TGTGCCAGCAGCTTACGGGCAGGGGATAAGGATGAGCAGTTCTTC
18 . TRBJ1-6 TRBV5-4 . CASSLGDGSSSYNSPLHF TGTGCCAGCAGCTTGGGGGACGGCAGCAGCTCCTATAATTCACCCCTCCACTTT
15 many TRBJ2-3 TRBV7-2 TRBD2 CASSFLAGVTDTQYF TGTGCCAGCAGCTTCCTAGCGGGAGTCACAGATACGCAGTATTTT
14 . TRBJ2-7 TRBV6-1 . CASRTSGVSDEQYF TGTGCCAGCAGGACCTCGGGAGTAAGTGACGAGCAGTACTTC
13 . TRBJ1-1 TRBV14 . CASSQDLETEAFF TGTGCCAGCAGCCAAGATCTCGAGACTGAAGCTTTCTTT
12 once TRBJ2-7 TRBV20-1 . CSARGTGLSSYF TGCAGTGCTAGAGGAACCGGACTCAGTAGTTACTTC
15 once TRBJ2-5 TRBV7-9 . CASSLGFFLEETQYF TGTGCCAGCAGCTTAGGTTTCTTCTTAGAGGAGACCCAGTACTTC
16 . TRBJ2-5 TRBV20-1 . CSARESGTSVGETQYF TGCAGTGCTAGGGAATCCGGGACCTCAGTGGGCGAGACCCAGTACTTC
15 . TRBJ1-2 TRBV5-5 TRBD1 CASSLWARGAYGYTF TGTGCCAGCAGCTTGTGGGCCAGGGGGGCATATGGCTACACCTTC
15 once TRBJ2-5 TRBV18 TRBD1 CASPPRTGSQETQYF TGTGCCAGCCCACCAAGGACAGGGTCCCAAGAGACCCAGTACTTC
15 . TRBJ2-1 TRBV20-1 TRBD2 CSASEAPAGNNEQFF TGCAGTGCTTCGGAGGCCCCAGCGGGAAACAATGAGCAGTTCTTC
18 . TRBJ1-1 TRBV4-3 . CASSQERPIVAMNTEAFF TGCGCCAGCAGCCAAGAGAGACCGATTGTAGCAATGAACACTGAAGCTTTCTTT
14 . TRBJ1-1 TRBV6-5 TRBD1 CASRLQGAGTEAFF TGTGCCAGCAGACTACAGGGGGCAGGCACTGAAGCTTTCTTT
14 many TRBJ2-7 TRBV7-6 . CASSLGGSAYEQYF TGTGCCAGCAGCTTGGGCGGTTCCGCCTACGAGCAGTACTTC
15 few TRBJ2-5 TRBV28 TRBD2 CASSDSGGPGETQYF TGTGCCAGCAGTGATAGCGGGGGACCGGGGGAGACCCAGTACTTC
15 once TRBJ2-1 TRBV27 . CASRSPGSSYNEQFF TGTGCCAGCAGGAGTCCCGGAAGCTCCTACAATGAGCAGTTCTTC